A single TCR beta chain is shown here with its context. This sample is drawn from a study of shared clonotypes between healthy human individuals. There are 13 residues in the CDR3. V lost 4 bases and J 7 bases, leaving 13 bases between the germline ends. Germline CDR1 and CDR2: SNHLY and FYNNEI. Method: immunoSEQ multiplex PCR; TCRdb's copy keeps in-frame clones and lacks some. The top ten clones hold more than 1.5% of a sample with about 2.1 million clones, over 85% of them seen once. Only CD45RO-negative cells positively selected for CCR7 counted as naive CD8 cells, so terminally differentiated effector memory CD45RA+ cells were excluded.

The sequence was collected from a young man in good health. Some clones in this sample may be carry-over from other donors' samples. The sequenced sample consisted of naive CD8+ T cells from PBMCs. The gene calls are TRBV2 and TRBJ1-2; D perhaps matches TRBD1 (6 bases). The CDR3, as DNA: TGTGCCAGCAGTGGCAGGGGTTCGTTTGGCTACACCTTC. Translation: CASSGRGSFGYTF. Complete variable domain (other parts from reference TRBV2 and TRBJ1-2): EPEVTQTPSHQVTQMGQEVILRCVPISNHLYFYWYRQILGQKVEFLVSFYNNEISEKSEIFDDQFSVERPDGSNFTLKIRSTKLEDSAMYFCASSGRGSFGYTFGSGTRLTVV.